This is a list of T cell receptor beta chains from one sample in a study of blood T cell repertoires in COVID-19. Repertoires were generated with immunoSEQ multiplex PCR, while TCRdb's copy carries only in-frame clones and drops some. The sample lists 100,000 or so clones; around four fifths were seen once. Sequencing was carried out using peripheral blood. The receptor source for this set is a woman aged 70-85 years with acute or convalescent COVID-19. The CDR3 runs from the conserved cysteine through the conserved F or W. Each record gives: D gene, V gene, J gene, clone size, CDR3 protein, CDR3 DNA. A D gene is named only where the DNA matches it firmly. Size is omitted from some rows. Given values are once, few, many or a class for expanded clones.

d_gene: -; v_gene: TRBV12-3/TRBV12-4; j_gene: TRBJ1-4; abundance: -; CDR3aa: CASSLGGFGKLFF; CDR3nt: TGTGCCAGCAGTTTAGGAGGTTTCGGAAAACTGTTTTTT
d_gene: -; v_gene: TRBV2; j_gene: TRBJ1-6; abundance: -; CDR3aa: CASTVQGLLNSPLHF; CDR3nt: TGTGCCAGCACCGTACAGGGCCTCCTAAATTCACCCCTCCACTTT
d_gene: -; v_gene: TRBV28; j_gene: TRBJ1-4; abundance: once; CDR3aa: CASSSAGLGTNEKLFF; CDR3nt: TGTGCCAGCAGTTCAGCGGGGTTGGGAACTAATGAAAAACTGTTTTTT
d_gene: -; v_gene: TRBV28; j_gene: TRBJ1-2; abundance: -; CDR3aa: CASETGQLYGYTF; CDR3nt: TGTGCCAGCGAGACCGGACAGTTGTATGGCTACACCTTC
d_gene: -; v_gene: TRBV12-2; j_gene: TRBJ1-4; abundance: -; CDR3aa: CASRLQTGTGGRGCSTNEKLFF; CDR3nt: TGTGCAAGTCGCTTACAAACCGGGACAGGCGGCCGGGGGTGTTCAACTAATGAAAAACTGTTTTTT
d_gene: TRBD1; v_gene: TRBV30; j_gene: TRBJ2-5; abundance: -; CDR3aa: CAWSPGGRETQYF; CDR3nt: TGTGCCTGGAGTCCAGGGGGCAGGGAGACCCAGTACTTC
d_gene: -; v_gene: TRBV6-5; j_gene: TRBJ1-5; abundance: -; CDR3aa: CASSSGGNQPQHF; CDR3nt: TGTGCCAGCAGTTCAGGGGGCAATCAGCCCCAGCATTTT
d_gene: -; v_gene: TRBV6-4; j_gene: TRBJ1-5; abundance: -; CDR3aa: CASSPRPRGKNQPQHF; CDR3nt: TGTGCCAGCAGTCCCCGACCACGGGGTAAGAATCAGCCCCAGCATTTT
d_gene: TRBD2; v_gene: TRBV9; j_gene: TRBJ2-2; abundance: -; CDR3aa: CASSVVPAGEGELFF; CDR3nt: TGTGCCAGCAGCGTAGTCCCAGCGGGGGAAGGGGAGCTGTTTTTT
d_gene: TRBD1; v_gene: TRBV7-9; j_gene: TRBJ2-3; abundance: -; CDR3aa: CASSLVRQGTQYF; CDR3nt: TGTGCCAGCAGCTTAGTCCGACAGGGTACGCAGTATTTT
d_gene: TRBD1; v_gene: TRBV29-1; j_gene: TRBJ1-1; abundance: once; CDR3aa: CSVGTGMNTEAFF; CDR3nt: TGCAGCGTTGGGACAGGCATGAACACTGAAGCTTTCTTT
d_gene: -; v_gene: TRBV10-3; j_gene: TRBJ1-2; abundance: -; CDR3aa: CAISGDIANYGYTF; CDR3nt: TGTGCCATCAGCGGGGATATAGCTAACTATGGCTACACCTTC
d_gene: TRBD2; v_gene: TRBV6-6; j_gene: TRBJ2-5; abundance: few; CDR3aa: CASRSLLAGETQYF; CDR3nt: TGTGCCAGCAGGTCCCTTCTAGCGGGGGAGACCCAGTACTTC
d_gene: TRBD1; v_gene: TRBV19; j_gene: TRBJ1-5; abundance: -; CDR3aa: CASSTRQGNQPQHF; CDR3nt: TGTGCCAGTAGTACCAGACAGGGAAATCAGCCCCAGCATTTT
d_gene: -; v_gene: TRBV3-1/TRBV3-2; j_gene: TRBJ1-5; abundance: -; CDR3aa: CASSQAGADQPQHF; CDR3nt: TGTGCCAGCAGCCAAGCAGGGGCGGATCAGCCCCAGCATTTT
d_gene: TRBD1; v_gene: TRBV19; j_gene: TRBJ2-5; abundance: -; CDR3aa: CASSMAGTGGQTQYF; CDR3nt: TGTGCCAGTAGTATGGCGGGCACAGGGGGGCAGACCCAGTACTTC
d_gene: -; v_gene: TRBV6-1; j_gene: TRBJ2-1; abundance: -; CDR3aa: CASSASGVTAYNEQFF; CDR3nt: TGTGCCAGCAGTGCCTCGGGGGTTACGGCCTACAATGAGCAGTTCTTC
d_gene: -; v_gene: TRBV7-6; j_gene: TRBJ1-5; abundance: once; CDR3aa: CASSLDGNQPQHF; CDR3nt: TGTGCCAGCAGCTTAGACGGTAATCAGCCCCAGCATTTT
d_gene: -; v_gene: TRBV27; j_gene: TRBJ1-6; abundance: -; CDR3aa: CASSNRHRSYNSPLHF; CDR3nt: TGTGCCAGCAGTAACCGACACCGAAGCTATAATTCACCCCTCCACTTT
d_gene: -; v_gene: TRBV9; j_gene: TRBJ1-5; abundance: -; CDR3aa: CASSTTGLSNQPQHF; CDR3nt: TGTGCCAGCAGCACTACAGGGTTGAGCAATCAGCCCCAGCATTTT
d_gene: -; v_gene: TRBV5-1; j_gene: TRBJ2-7; abundance: -; CDR3aa: CASSGAEGGLLYF; CDR3nt: TGCGCCAGCAGCGGCGCAGAGGGGGGACTATTATACTTC
d_gene: -; v_gene: TRBV7-2; j_gene: TRBJ1-5; abundance: -; CDR3aa: CASNLQGLSNQPQHF; CDR3nt: TGTGCCAGCAACCTCCAGGGACTTAGCAATCAGCCCCAGCATTTT
d_gene: -; v_gene: TRBV3-1/TRBV3-2; j_gene: TRBJ1-1; abundance: -; CDR3aa: CASSQEEANTEAFF; CDR3nt: TGTGCCAGCAGCCAAGAGGAGGCGAACACTGAAGCTTTCTTT
d_gene: -; v_gene: TRBV4-2; j_gene: TRBJ1-1; abundance: -; CDR3aa: CASSQVTVNTEAFF; CDR3nt: TGTGCCAGCAGCCAAGTCACAGTAAACACTGAAGCTTTCTTT
d_gene: -; v_gene: TRBV12-3/TRBV12-4; j_gene: TRBJ1-4; abundance: -; CDR3aa: CASSSRTNEKLFF; CDR3nt: TGTGCCAGCAGTTCGAGAACTAATGAAAAACTGTTTTTT
d_gene: TRBD1; v_gene: TRBV6-6; j_gene: TRBJ1-2; abundance: -; CDR3aa: CASSSGTGLGYTF; CDR3nt: TGTGCCAGCAGTTCGGGGACAGGGCTTGGCTACACCTTC
d_gene: -; v_gene: TRBV11-3; j_gene: TRBJ2-5; abundance: -; CDR3aa: CASSPGDEETQYF; CDR3nt: TGTGCCAGCAGCCCGGGGGATGAAGAGACCCAGTACTTC